Listed below are T cell receptor beta chains from one sample, sequenced in a study of PD-1 blockade in classical Hodgkin lymphoma. Method: immunoSEQ multiplex PCR; TCRdb's copy keeps in-frame clones and lacks some. Among some 23,000 clones, about 70% were seen once, and the ten largest hold 2.5% to 3.5%. Sequenced here: peripheral blood mononuclear cells (PBMCs), sampled at baseline. The origin of the receptors is a human donor with classical Hodgkin lymphoma. The CDR3 runs from the conserved cysteine through the conserved F or W. Each record gives: clone size, CDR3 length, J gene, V gene, D gene, CDR3 DNA, CDR3 protein. A D gene is named only where the DNA matches it firmly. Expanded clones are given a class, and other clones once, few, many or no size at all.

.,14,TRBJ2-3,TRBV6-6,.,TGTGCCAGCAGTAAACGGGGGAGCCCGGATACGCAGTATTTT,CASSKRGSPDTQYF
.,13,TRBJ2-7,TRBV7-3,.,TGTGCCAGCAGCTTAATCCCGAACGGGGAGCAGTACTTC,CASSLIPNGEQYF
.,16,TRBJ2-7,TRBV7-9,TRBD1,TGTGCCAGCAGCTTAGGGTATGGACAGGGGGCTTACGAGCAGTACTTC,CASSLGYGQGAYEQYF
.,15,TRBJ2-7,TRBV11-2,TRBD1,TGTGCCAGCAGCCTTCAGGGGGTTAGCTCCTACGAGCAGTACTTC,CASSLQGVSSYEQYF
.,15,TRBJ2-3,TRBV6-9,TRBD2,TGTGCCAGCACACGAAGCGGGGGGTCCACAGATACGCAGTATTTT,CASTRSGGSTDTQYF
.,15,TRBJ2-6,TRBV19,.,TGTGCCAGTAGTATAGCGGGGGCTGGGGCCAACGTCCTGACTTTC,CASSIAGAGANVLTF
once,14,TRBJ1-1,TRBV7-9,.,TGTGCCAGCAGCCCAAGTCCAACCCGCACTGAAGCTTTCTTT,CASSPSPTRTEAFF
.,17,TRBJ1-2,TRBV10-2,TRBD1,TGCGCCAGCAGTGACCTTTGGGTTATCGACAGGGGGCATGGCTACACCTTC,CASSDLWVIDRGHGYTF
.,15,TRBJ2-3,TRBV7-9,.,TGTGCCAGCAGCTCAGTAGTGGCCATCACAGATACGCAGTATTTT,CASSSVVAITDTQYF
.,13,TRBJ2-7,TRBV5-4,.,TGTGCCAGCAGCTTGGGTGTGGAACCCGAGCAGTACTTC,CASSLGVEPEQYF
.,14,TRBJ2-7,TRBV15,.,TGTGCCACCAGCAGAGAAGGCAGGGGATACGAGCAGTACTTC,CATSREGRGYEQYF
.,16,TRBJ2-1,TRBV10-1,TRBD2,TGCGCCAGCAGTGAGTCGGCTAGCGGGGGGAAAAATGAGCAGTTCTTC,CASSESASGGKNEQFF
.,16,TRBJ2-2,TRBV5-1,TRBD1,TGCGCCAGCAGCCATGGACAGGATCGATACACCGGGGAGCTGTTTTTT,CASSHGQDRYTGELFF
.,16,TRBJ2-3,TRBV14,TRBD2,TGTGCCAGCAGCCCCGGGACTAGCGGGGCTACAGATACGCAGTATTTT,CASSPGTSGATDTQYF
.,16,TRBJ1-1,TRBV5-1,.,TGCGCCAGCAGCTTGGCACTGGTCGGGCGGAACACTGAAGCTTTCTTT,CASSLALVGRNTEAFF
.,13,TRBJ2-7,TRBV7-9,.,TGTGCCAGCAGCTTAGCACAGGGTTACGAGCAGTACTTC,CASSLAQGYEQYF
.,14,TRBJ1-3,TRBV5-1,.,TGCGCCAGCAGCTGGGGGCAGGCTGGAAACACCATATATTTT,CASSWGQAGNTIYF
.,14,TRBJ2-2,TRBV5-1,TRBD1,TGCGCCAGCGGACAGGGGACGAACACCGGGGAGCTGTTTTTT,CASGQGTNTGELFF
once,13,TRBJ2-1,TRBV9,.,TGTGCCAGCAGCTCATACAGGGTCCATGAGCAGTTCTTC,CASSSYRVHEQFF
.,13,TRBJ1-1,TRBV2,.,TGTGCCAGCAACCCCCGGGTCGACACTGAAGCTTTCTTT,CASNPRVDTEAFF
.,15,TRBJ1-2,TRBV6-1,TRBD1,TGTGCCAGCAGCGCCGAGAAGGGACAGAACTATGGCTACACCTTC,CASSAEKGQNYGYTF
few,13,TRBJ2-1,TRBV7-2,.,TGTGCCAGCAGCCCCGCCTACGAGGGCGAGCAGTTCTTC,CASSPAYEGEQFF
once,17,TRBJ2-1,TRBV7-2,.,TGTGCCAGCAGCGTCACCACGGGACCCAGCTCCTACAATGAGCAGTTCTTC,CASSVTTGPSSYNEQFF
few,11,TRBJ1-1,TRBV7-9,.,TGTGCCAGCAGCTTGGGCAAGGAAGCTTTCTTT,CASSLGKEAFF
few,13,TRBJ2-7,TRBV6-5,.,TGTGCCAGCACTCCGGGACACCCCTACGAGCAGTACTTC,CASTPGHPYEQYF
.,14,TRBJ2-3,TRBV6-5,.,TGTGCCAGCAGTTACGGCCCCGCCGCAGATACGCAGTATTTT,CASSYGPAADTQYF
few,16,TRBJ2-3,TRBV7-3,TRBD2,TGTGCCAGCAGCGCCTTAGCGGGGGCCCCCACAGATACGCAGTATTTT,CASSALAGAPTDTQYF
medium-sized,12,TRBJ2-1,TRBV7-9,.,TGTGCCAGCAGCTTAATACCAGTTGAGCAGTTCTTC,CASSLIPVEQFF
.,15,TRBJ1-6,TRBV4-3,.,TGCGCCAGCAGCCAAGATACAGGGCTGAATTCACCCCTCCACTTT,CASSQDTGLNSPLHF
.,14,TRBJ2-3,TRBV4-1,.,TGCGCCAGCAGCCAAGGTTTACTAGGAGATACGCAGTATTTT,CASSQGLLGDTQYF
.,14,TRBJ1-1,TRBV4-1,.,TGCGCCAGCAGCCAAGTTAGCGGGGGTCTTGGAGCTTTCTTT,CASSQVSGGLGAFF
.,12,TRBJ2-5,TRBV6-5,.,TGTGCCAGCAGAGAAGGGTTAGAGACCCAGTACTTC,CASREGLETQYF
.,15,TRBJ1-1,TRBV25-1,.,TGTGCCAGCAGTGAGGAGTCAGGGGCGAGGACTGAAGCTTTCTTT,CASSEESGARTEAFF
.,17,TRBJ1-6,TRBV7-2,TRBD1,TGTGCCAGCAGCCGGACAGGGTTGAAGGGTAATAATTCACCCCTCCACTTT,CASSRTGLKGNNSPLHF
medium-sized,11,TRBJ2-7,TRBV7-9,.,TGTGCCAGCAGCTGGTCCTACGAGCAGTACTTC,CASSWSYEQYF
.,15,TRBJ1-1,TRBV9,.,TGTGCCAGCACCTTAATCGATGCCTTGAACACTGAAGCTTTCTTT,CASTLIDALNTEAFF
few,13,TRBJ1-1,TRBV15,.,TGTGCCACCAGCGAGGGGCCGGGGACTGAAGCTTTCTTT,CATSEGPGTEAFF
few,17,TRBJ2-7,TRBV7-9,TRBD1,TGTGCCAGCGAGCCGGGACAGGGAAGAACATGGAACTACGAGCAGTACTTC,CASEPGQGRTWNYEQYF
.,14,TRBJ2-2,TRBV11-2,TRBD2,TGTGCCAGCAACCGGGGGGATAACACCGGGGAGCTGTTTTTT,CASNRGDNTGELFF
.,14,TRBJ2-2,TRBV6-5,.,TGTGCCAGCAGTTACTTTAACCCCACCGGGGAGCTGTTTTTT,CASSYFNPTGELFF
.,15,TRBJ1-2,TRBV5-6,TRBD1,TGTGCCAGCACCTCCCCCCGGGACAGGAACTATGGCTACACCTTC,CASTSPRDRNYGYTF
.,15,TRBJ2-3,TRBV6-1,TRBD2,TGTGCCAGCACACGAAGCGGGGGGTCCACAGATACGCAGTATTTT,CASTRSGGSTDTQYF
.,14,TRBJ2-3,TRBV28,.,TGTGCCTTAAGGGGCACGGACTTCACAGATACGCAGTATTTT,CALRGTDFTDTQYF
.,13,TRBJ1-1,TRBV27,.,TGTGCCAGCAGTTTTGGGGGGGGTACTGAAGCTTTCTTT,CASSFGGGTEAFF
.,16,TRBJ2-7,TRBV4-3,.,TGCGCCAGCAGCCAAGATTTCGGTGAGGGGTTCGGCGAGCAGTACTTC,CASSQDFGEGFGEQYF
.,16,TRBJ2-7,TRBV2,.,TGTGCCAGCAGTGTCAACGCAGGGTCTGACTCATACGAGCAGTACTTC,CASSVNAGSDSYEQYF
.,15,TRBJ1-5,TRBV5-8,.,TGTGCCAGCACCTCACGTGGGCAGCCTTATCAGCCCCAGCATTTT,CASTSRGQPYQPQHF
.,14,TRBJ2-1,TRBV10-3,.,TGTGCCATCAGTCCCCCGGGGGCGTACAATGAGCAGTTCTTC,CAISPPGAYNEQFF
.,16,TRBJ2-1,TRBV15,.,TGTGCCACCAGCAGTGCTACCGCGGTATCCTACAATGAGCAGTTCTTC,CATSSATAVSYNEQFF
once,16,TRBJ1-4,TRBV5-6,.,TGTGCCAGCAGCGAATGGGGGCTTTCCCCGAATGAAAAACTGTTTTTT,CASSEWGLSPNEKLFF
.,15,TRBJ1-2,TRBV9,TRBD1,TGTGCCAGCAGCCCCGTAGCAGGGGGGCATCAAGGCTACACCTTC,CASSPVAGGHQGYTF
few,16,TRBJ2-1,TRBV6-4,TRBD1,TGTGCCAGCAGACCACCCCGGGACAGGGCGTTCAATGAGCAGTTCTTC,CASRPPRDRAFNEQFF